This is a list of T cell receptor beta chains from one sample in a study of T cell repertoires in cytomegalovirus infection. TCRdb re-analysed the reads in MiXCR, keeping a single row per CDR3 protein. Of approximately 200,000 distinct CDR3 sequences listed, 28% are singletons. Material for sequencing was PBMCs. These receptors all come from a human donor in good health (CMV status not recorded). Some clones in this sample may be carry-over from other donors' samples. The CDR3 runs from the conserved cysteine through the conserved F or W. D genes are given only for firm matches. Clone size, where shown, is once, few, many, or a class for clones that have expanded.

TGTGCCAGCAGCCTGGGGGGAGAAGCCTACGAGCAGTACTTC | CASSLGGEAYEQYF | few | TRBV7-3 | NA | TRBJ2-7
TGTGCCGGCAGTAGACCTTCCGACAGCGAGCAGTACTTC | CAGSRPSDSEQYF | NA | TRBV6-1 | NA | TRBJ2-7
TGTGCCAGCAGTTTAGGGAGTGAAAAACTGTTTTTT | CASSLGSEKLFF | NA | TRBV12-3/TRBV12-4 | NA | TRBJ1-4
TGTGCCAGCAGCCTTGACACAACCTACGAGCAGTACTTC | CASSLDTTYEQYF | NA | TRBV7-8 | NA | TRBJ2-7
TGTGCCAGCAGTTACTTACAGACGAATTCACCCCTCCACTTT | CASSYLQTNSPLHF | few | TRBV6-5 | NA | TRBJ1-6
TGTGCCAGCAGCCCGGGGGGGGACTATGGCTACACCTTC | CASSPGGDYGYTF | many | TRBV7-8 | NA | TRBJ1-2
TGTGCCAGCAGCTTAGTCTTAGCTTTGAACACTGAAGCTTTCTTT | CASSLVLALNTEAFF | NA | TRBV7-2 | NA | TRBJ1-1
TGTGCCAGCACCCCCTGGGCCCCAAGAGGGGGGGCCGTGAATGAGCAGTTCTTC | CASTPWAPRGGAVNEQFF | NA | TRBV7-9 | NA | TRBJ2-1
TGTGCCAGCAGCGGGGGCCTCGGGGACACCGGGGAGCTGTTTTTT | CASSGGLGDTGELFF | NA | TRBV5-6 | NA | TRBJ2-2
TGTGCCAGCAGGTCTAGCGGGGAGACGTTCAGCACAGATACGCAGTATTTT | CASRSSGETFSTDTQYF | NA | TRBV6-2/TRBV6-3 | TRBD2 | TRBJ2-3
TGCAGTGCAAGGGGGCCGATCTACAATGAGCAGTTCTTC | CSARGPIYNEQFF | NA | TRBV20-1 | TRBD1 | TRBJ2-1
TGTGCCAGCAGCCCAGAGACAGGGGCGCGATATGGCTACACCTTC | CASSPETGARYGYTF | many | TRBV7-2 | TRBD1 | TRBJ1-2
TGTGCCAGTATCCGCACCCGGGAAGCTTTCTTT | CASIRTREAFF | NA | TRBV19 | NA | TRBJ1-1
TGCAGCGTTAATAAGGAGGGGGACACTGAAGCTTTCTTT | CSVNKEGDTEAFF | few | TRBV29-1 | NA | TRBJ1-1
TGTGCCAGCAGCTTAGGTCTTTTGACCCCCTATACGACCTATGGCTACACCTTC | CASSLGLLTPYTTYGYTF | many | TRBV7-2 | NA | TRBJ1-2
TGTGCCAGCAGTGGACGCGGGATGCCCCAAGAGACCCAGTACTTC | CASSGRGMPQETQYF | many | TRBV6-6 | NA | TRBJ2-5